The 23 T cell receptor beta chains below were found in one sample sequenced in a study of regulatory T cells in long-lasting Graves disease. The sample's time point: newly diagnosed GD, antithyroid drugs for less than 3 months. After RNA was extracted from PBMCs, the TCR library was made from it. Researchers made TCR beta libraries by using iRepertoire HTBI primers and running Arm-PCR on CDR3 regions. TCRdb fed the multiplex PCR reads into MiXCR, producing one record per CDR3 protein. The data contain a few hundred thousand distinct CDR3 sequences, about 17% of them singletons. These data were also filed under a second study, of T cells in Graves' hyperthyroidism and ophthalmopathy.

The material sequenced was peripheral blood mononuclear cells (PBMCs), taken at new diagnosis, from a patient treated with antithyroid drugs. The receptor set was obtained from a woman aged 25-40 years with Graves disease.

This clonotype was recorded many times. This chain joins TRBV18 and TRBJ2-7; D unresolved. There are 15 residues in the CDR3. Germline lookup yields CDR1 KGHSH and CDR2 LQKENI. V was shortened by 3 bases and J by 6 bases, with 18 bases between the two germline ends. The chain's CDR3 is CASSPSGPWVGEQYF. The CDR3 DNA reads TGTGCCAGCTCACCGTCAGGTCCATGGGTGGGCGAGCAGTACTTC.

This clonotype has at least ten counts. The rearrangement links TRBV2 to TRBJ1-6, with 7 positions matching TRBD1. Trimming took 1 base from V and 9 from J; bases not matched to a gene: 9. This CDR3 contains 16 residues. The germline V gene encodes CDR1 SNHLY and CDR2 FYNNEI. The CDR3 nucleotides are TGTGCCAGCAGTGAAGAAGGGAGGGGGCGAGGTTCACCCCTCCACTTT. It yields the protein CASSEEGRGRGSPLHF.

This clonotype was recorded many times. The V gene is TRBV11-3, the J gene TRBJ1-4, with D tentatively TRBD1 (6 bases). Germline assignment: CDR1 SGHNT and CDR2 YENEEA. CDR3 length: 12 amino acids. The V gene lost 11 bases and the J gene lost 10 bases, with 17 bases spanning the gap. The CDR3 nucleotides are TGTGCCTCTTCGGGACAAGAAGGAAAACTGTTTTTT. As protein: CASSGQEGKLFF.

This clonotype was observed many times. The chain recombines TRBV20-1 with TRBJ2-5, with D possibly being TRBD1 or TRBD2 (6 bases each). The CDR3 spans 12 residues. Germline CDR1 and CDR2: DFQATT and SNEGSKA (reference sequence). V gave up 5 bases and J gave up 5 bases, with 12 bases separating them. CDR3 in amino acids: CSAPRGHETQYF. As DNA, the CDR3 is TGCAGTGCTCCCCGGGGGCATGAGACCCAGTACTTC.

Comment on this clonotype: With a far larger clone one base away, a read error is the likely cause. The CDR3 does not close with the conserved phenylalanine or tryptophan, likely indicating a read error. The V and J genes are TRBV6-5 and TRBJ1-2; 7 bases fit TRBD1. CDR1 and CDR2 (germline): MNHEY, SVGAGI. The V and J ends lost 4 bases and 6 bases, in that order; junction bases with no gene match: 11. This CDR3 is 15 amino acids long. CDR3 DNA sequence: TGTGCCAGCAGTTTTCAGGGAAGGGGGCTGGATGGCTACACCCTC. Amino acid sequence: CASSFQGRGLDGYTL.

At least ten counts were recorded for this clonotype. The chain couples TRBV5-1 to TRBJ1-1; no clear D. Germline V gene data show CDR1 as SGHRS and CDR2 as YFSETQ. V was clipped by 4 bases and J by 7 bases, with 8 bases between them. The CDR3 length is 11 residues. CDR3 sequence: CASSDGREAFF. CDR3 DNA: TGCGCCAGCAGCGACGGACGTGAAGCTTTCTTT.

This clonotype was seen at least ten times. This chain connects TRBV6-5 to TRBJ1-5; D uncertain. The V gene lost 2 bases and the J gene lost 7 bases, with 15 bases spanning the gap. Germline-derived CDR1 and CDR2 are MNHEY and SVGAGI. This CDR3 spans 15 amino acids. The CDR3 here is CASSYDAEGVQPQHF. The DNA for the CDR3 is TGTGCCAGCAGTTACGACGCAGAGGGAGTGCAGCCCCAGCATTTT.

This clonotype was recorded at least ten times. The chain joins TRBV5-4 to TRBJ2-5, with D perhaps matching TRBD1 (6 bases). In germline, CDR1 is SGHNT, CDR2 YYREEE (reference sequence). This CDR3 comprises 15 residues. Trimming took 4 bases from V and 4 from J, leaving 17 bases between them. CDR3 residues: CASSPDTGSPETQYF. DNA of the CDR3: TGTGCCAGCAGCCCCGATACAGGGTCCCCAGAGACCCAGTACTTC.

The rearrangement uses TRBV10-3 and TRBJ2-1, with 11 bases matching TRBD2. This CDR3 comprises 15 residues. Germline-derived CDR1 and CDR2 are ENHRY and SYGVKD. Trimming removed 4 bases from V and 9 bases from J; junction bases left unmatched: 8. The CDR3, as DNA: TGTGCCATCAGTGTCTTAGCGGGGGGGCTTGGTGAGCAGTTCTTC. It codes for CAISVLAGGLGEQFF.

This clonotype is medium-sized in the sample. V and J are TRBV3-1 and TRBJ1-1; D is unresolved. Germline V gene lookup returns CDR1 LGHDT and CDR2 YNNKEL (reference sequence). Trimming left V 1 base short and J 5 bases short, with 8 bases between. This CDR3 is built from 13 residues. For the CDR3, the DNA is TGTGCCAGCAGCCAAGTTATGGGGACTGAAGCTTTCTTT. As protein: CASSQVMGTEAFF.

This clonotype was found many times. V usage is TRBV5-1 and J usage is TRBJ2-1, with TRBD2 matching 9 bases. This CDR3 is built from 15 residues. V lost 5 bases to trimming and J lost 7 bases; unmatched junction nucleotides: 10. CDR1 is SGHRS and CDR2 is YFSETQ in the germline V gene. This chain's CDR3 is CASRPSGGPQNEQFF. DNA for the CDR3: TGCGCCAGCAGACCAAGCGGGGGGCCCCAAAATGAGCAGTTCTTC.

In regard to this clonotype: A much bigger clone sits one base away, suggesting this may be a read error. The rearrangement links TRBV27 to TRBJ1-1; 7 positions match TRBD1. Germline V lookup: CDR1 MNHEY, CDR2 SMNVEV (reference sequence). There are 12 residues in the CDR3. The CDR3 region is CASSEQGGEIIF. CDR3 DNA: TGTGCCAGCAGTGAGCAGGGGGGAGAGATCATCTTT.

This clonotype was seen at least ten times. This chain joins TRBV5-1 and TRBJ2-6; no firm D call. Germline CDR1 reads SGHRS; CDR2 reads YFSETQ. The CDR3 has 18 amino acids. V was clipped by 4 bases and J by 0 bases, with 17 bases between them. This chain's CDR3 is CASSLDPRRDSGANVLTF. As DNA, the CDR3 is TGCGCCAGCAGCCTCGACCCAAGAAGGGACTCTGGGGCCAACGTCCTGACTTTC.

V is TRBV5-4 and J is TRBJ2-3, with 8 bases fitting TRBD1. Germline V gives CDR1 SGHNT, CDR2 YYREEE (reference sequence). After removal of 0 bases from V and 0 bases from J, the junction contained 6 bases not matched to a gene. CDR3 length: 17 residues. Here the CDR3 reads CASSLATGGFSTDTQYF. Written as DNA, the CDR3 is TGTGCCAGCAGCTTGGCCACAGGGGGGTTTAGCACAGATACGCAGTATTTT.

The chain is built from TRBV7-3 and TRBJ2-1, with TRBD2 matching over 10 bases. V shed 0 bases, J shed 2 bases, and the junction held 1 base outside the gene matches. Germline CDR1 SGHTA, CDR2 FQGTGA. The CDR3 length is 16 residues. CDR3 amino acids: CASSLTLAGAYNEQFF. CDR3 in DNA: TGTGCCAGCAGCTTAACGCTAGCGGGGGCCTACAATGAGCAGTTCTTC.

This clonotype was seen ten or more times. J is TRBJ1-2 and V is TRBV14, with D uncertain. CDR3 size: 12 residues. Germline CDR1 reads SGHDN; CDR2 reads FVKESK. V lost 4 bases to trimming and J lost 2 bases, with 5 bases between them. The chain's CDR3 is CASSLRNYGYTF. Here the CDR3 DNA reads TGTGCCAGCAGCCTCAGGAACTATGGCTACACCTTC.

This clonotype was counted ten times or more. V gene TRBV5-1 combines with J gene TRBJ1-2, with a weak D call TRBD1 (5 bases). CDR3 length equals 12 residues. V lost 2 bases and J 10 bases, leaving 12 bases between the germline ends. CDR1 and CDR2 (germline): SGHRS, YFSETQ. DNA of the CDR3: TGCGCCAGCAGCTTCGGGGGGTTTCACTACACCTTC. Amino acid sequence: CASSFGGFHYTF.

This clonotype came up many times. The chain is built from TRBV7-6 and TRBJ2-5, with a possible D match to TRBD1 (6 bases). Germline-derived CDR1 and CDR2 are SGHVS and FNYEAQ. V was trimmed by 5 bases and J by 1 base, leaving 17 bases between them. The CDR3 consists of 16 residues. Here the CDR3 reads CASSHTGLGSQETQYF. CDR3 sequence (DNA): TGTGCCAGCAGCCATACAGGGTTGGGATCCCAAGAGACCCAGTACTTC. The complete variable domain, with remaining parts taken from reference TRBV7-6 and TRBJ2-5, reads GAGVSQSPRYKVTKRGQDVALRCDPISGHVSLYWYRQALGQGPEFLTYFNYEAQQDKSGLPNDRFSAERPEGSISTLTIQRTEQRDSAMYRCASSHTGLGSQETQYFGPGTRLLVL.

This clonotype was seen more than once but under ten times. This chain joins TRBV6-1 and TRBJ1-5; tentative D call: TRBD1 (6 bases). V shed 6 bases and J shed 0 bases, with 27 bases lying between them. The CDR3 is 20 residues long. CDR1 is MNHNS, CDR2 SASEGT, per germline. In nucleotides, the CDR3 is TGTGCCAGCAGCTTCGCCCCTCAGACAGGCAGAGTATATAGCAATCAGCCCCAGCATTTT. Residues: CASSFAPQTGRVYSNQPQHF.

In its sample, this clonotype was seen many times. The V and J genes are TRBV6-1 and TRBJ2-7, with 7 bases that match TRBD1. In germline, CDR1 is MNHNS, CDR2 SASEGT. This CDR3 region has 14 residues. After removal of 7 bases from V and 1 base from J, the junction contained 7 bases not matched to a gene. The CDR3 DNA reads as TGTGCCAGCACCCCGACAGGGTATTCCTACGAGCAGTACTTC. This sequence encodes CASTPTGYSYEQYF.

This clonotype was counted a single time. A far larger clone is one base from this, pointing to a likely read error. The V and J genes are TRBV9 and TRBJ2-7; TRBD1 aligns across 7 bases. CDR1 is SGDLS and CDR2 is YYNGEE in the germline V gene. CDR3 length: 15 amino acids. Trimming at V came to 5 bases and at J to 5 bases, leaving 13 bases not matched to a gene. Written as DNA, the CDR3 is TGTGCCAGCAGGGCCCGGGACAGCTCAGCCCACGAGCAGTACTTC. Residues: CASRARDSSAHEQYF.

This clonotype occurred many times. The chain's CDR3 is CASSRGVRQPQHF. CDR3 DNA sequence: TGTGCCAGCAGCCGAGGGGTGCGGCAGCCCCAGCATTTT. This chain uses TRBV7-9 with TRBJ1-5; D may be TRBD1 (5 bases). The CDR3 length is 13 residues. Between the trimmed V and J ends, which lost 5 bases and 7 bases, there was a span of 12 bases. Per the germline V gene, CDR1 is SEHNR and CDR2 is FQNEAQ (reference sequence).

This chain links TRBV4-1 with TRBJ1-2, with a tentative D call TRBD1 (6 bases). The CDR3 is 14 amino acids. Trimming took 8 bases from V and 3 from J, leaving 16 bases between them. CDR1 MGHRA and CDR2 YSYEKL come from the germline V gene. For the CDR3, the DNA is TGCGCCAGCCAACAGGGATATGGTGACTATGGCTACACCTTC. Its protein is CASQQGYGDYGYTF.